Below are 24 T cell receptor beta chains sequenced from a single sample in a study of shared clonotypes between healthy human individuals (dated by TCRdb to the early 2020s). The library was obtained by the immunoSEQ multiplex PCR assay. TCRdb holds this immuneACCESS table with in-frame rearrangements only. Some clones are missing; in checked studies, unresolved V genes explain under half, and the rest has no known cause. For this sample there are a few million clones; over 90% appear just once. Roughly 0.36% of the sample is in the top ten clones. Specimen: naive CD4+ T cells from PBMCs. What the cell subset or site label conveys for this sample: CD45RA+ positively selected. Receptors were obtained from a young man in good health. Some clones in this sample may be carry-over from other donors' samples.

The chain carries TRBV18 and TRBJ2-7; D perhaps matches TRBD2 (5 bases). This CDR3 spans 14 amino acids. Germline V gives CDR1 KGHSH, CDR2 LQKENI. Trimming took 3 bases from V and 6 from J, leaving 15 bases between them. CDR3 in amino acids: CASSPDSRVPEQYF. CDR3 DNA sequence: TGTGCCAGCTCACCGGACTCCAGAGTCCCCGAGCAGTACTTC.

This clone showed up just once. The chain has TRBV14 and TRBJ2-1; D remains ambiguous. V was trimmed by 0 bases and J by 9 bases, leaving 9 bases between them. Germline loops: CDR1 SGHDN, CDR2 FVKESK. The CDR3 is 13 amino acids. Written as DNA, the CDR3 is TGTGCCAGCAGCCAAGATCTTGGCACTGAGCAGTTCTTC. It translates to CASSQDLGTEQFF.

The rearrangement links TRBV19 to TRBJ1-2; TRBD1 matches 8 bases. With V trimmed by 6 bases and J by 8 bases, 14 bases remained unmatched. Germline lookup yields CDR1 LNHDA and CDR2 SQIVND (reference sequence). The CDR3 loop spans 15 amino acids. CDR3 sequence: CASSPQGDAAGGYTF. CDR3 in DNA: TGTGCCAGTAGCCCACAGGGGGATGCAGCCGGCGGCTACACCTTC.

The chain has TRBV7-3 and TRBJ2-2, with a possible D match to TRBD1 (5 bases). The CDR3 consists of 16 residues. V lost 5 bases to trimming and J lost 7 bases, with 20 bases between them. Germline V gene lookup returns CDR1 SGHTA and CDR2 FQGTGA. The CDR3 here is CASSTRKTGLGGELFF. The CDR3 region has the DNA TGTGCCAGCAGCACGCGGAAAACAGGCCTGGGCGGGGAGCTGTTTTTT.

This chain links TRBV19 with TRBJ2-1; D might be TRBD1 or TRBD2, each matching 5 bases. The CDR3 runs 16 residues. The V and J ends lost 6 bases and 0 bases respectively, with 15 bases between them. Germline loops: CDR1 LNHDA, CDR2 SQIVND (reference sequence). CDR3 in DNA: TGTGCCAGTAGCGGGGCAGAACCTTCCTCCTACAATGAGCAGTTCTTC. Residues: CASSGAEPSSYNEQFF. The whole variable domain, filled in from reference TRBV19 and TRBJ2-1, reads DGGITQSPKYLFRKEGQNVTLSCEQNLNHDAMYWYRQDPGQGLRLIYYSQIVNDFQKGDIAEGYSVSREKKESFPLTVTSAQKNPTAFYLCASSGAEPSSYNEQFFGPGTRLTVL.

Regarding this clone: The same CDR3 arises from other DNA sequences in this sample as well. The chain employs TRBV5-1 and TRBJ2-3; TRBD2 matches at 9 bases. The CDR3 runs 16 residues. Losses at the gene ends were 0 bases for V and 0 bases for J; bases not matched to a gene: 2. Germline CDR1 reads SGHRS; CDR2 reads YFSETQ. CDR3 residues: CASSLGLAGSTDTQYF. CDR3 DNA sequence: TGCGCCAGCAGCTTGGGTCTAGCGGGGAGCACAGATACGCAGTATTTT. Looking up the rest from reference TRBV5-1 and TRBJ2-3 gives the full variable domain: KAGVTQTPRYLIKTRGQQVTLSCSPISGHRSVSWYQQTPGQGLQFLFEYFSETQRNKGNFPGRFSGRQFSNSRSEMNVSTLELGDSALYLCASSLGLAGSTDTQYFGPGTRLTVL.

The chain combines TRBV7-9 with TRBJ1-1; 7 positions match TRBD1. With V trimmed by 5 bases and J by 7 bases, 7 bases remained unmatched. Germline V lookup: CDR1 SEHNR, CDR2 FQNEAQ (reference sequence). This CDR3 region has 13 residues. CDR3 DNA: TGTGCCAGCAGCCGAACAGGGGTCGGTGAAGCTTTCTTT. Residues: CASSRTGVGEAFF.

V usage is TRBV28 and J usage is TRBJ1-2; 7 positions match TRBD1. Per the germline V gene, CDR1 is MDHEN and CDR2 is SYDVKM. This CDR3 region has 13 residues. Trimming at V came to 11 bases and at J to 7 bases, leaving 13 bases not matched to a gene. The CDR3: CAGSDRAPAGYTF. CDR3 nucleotides: TGTGCCGGCTCAGACAGGGCTCCGGCTGGCTACACCTTC.

This chain uses TRBV7-2 with TRBJ2-7; a possible D gene is TRBD1 (5 bases). The CDR3 is 14 residues long. The germline V gene encodes CDR1 SGHTA and CDR2 FQGNSA. The ends were cut back, 3 bases at V and 7 bases at J, with 16 bases in the middle. This CDR3 reads CASSFIPRVREQYF. CDR3 coding DNA: TGTGCCAGCAGCTTCATCCCCAGGGTGAGAGAGCAGTACTTC.

This sequence joins TRBV19 and TRBJ2-1; 7 bases line up with TRBD2. The germline V gene encodes CDR1 LNHDA and CDR2 SQIVND (reference sequence). The V gene end was trimmed by 3 bases and the J gene end by 12 bases; junction bases not matched to a gene: 8. This CDR3 spans 13 amino acids. CDR3 loop: CASSIGGRGWQFF. CDR3 nucleotide sequence: TGTGCCAGTAGTATTGGAGGGAGGGGTTGGCAGTTCTTC.

V is TRBV7-2 and J is TRBJ2-3, with 7 bases aligning to TRBD1. CDR3 length equals 17 residues. Trimming took 4 bases from V and 6 from J; bases not matched to a gene: 16. The germline CDR1 and CDR2 sequences are SGHTA and FQGNSA. The CDR3 DNA reads TGTGCCAGCAGCTCCATTATTGAGGGGGCGTATACGGATACGCAGTATTTT. This codes for CASSSIIEGAYTDTQYF.

The chain is built from TRBV7-2 and TRBJ1-2, with D possibly matching TRBD1 (6 bases). Trimming stripped 2 bases from V and 8 bases from J, with 18 bases between. The CDR3 has 15 amino acids. Germline CDR1 SGHTA, CDR2 FQGNSA. CDR3 region: CASSLTLGGSRGYTF. The CDR3 nucleotides read TGTGCCAGCAGCTTAACACTCGGGGGCTCAAGGGGCTACACCTTC. The entire variable domain, with the rest obtained from reference TRBV7-2 and TRBJ1-2, is as follows: GAGVSQSPSNKVTEKGKDVELRCDPISGHTALYWYRQSLGQGLEFLIYFQGNSAPDKSGLPSDRFSAERTGGSVSTLTIQRTQQEDSAVYLCASSLTLGGSRGYTFGSGTRLTVV.

This clone was seen more than once but under ten times. This same CDR3 is encoded by further DNA sequences in the sample. V is TRBV5-1 and J is TRBJ2-3; tentative D call: TRBD1 (5 bases). The CDR3 length is 15 residues. Germline V CDR1 and CDR2: SGHRS, YFSETQ. Trimming took off 0 bases at V and 0 bases at J, with 8 bases between the two ends. The CDR3 sequence is CASSLDRPSTDTQYF. In DNA form, the CDR3 reads TGCGCCAGCAGCTTGGACAGGCCTAGCACAGATACGCAGTATTTT.

The CDR3 DNA is TGCAGCGTCGGACTAGAGAAGGGAGATACGCAGTATTTT. Amino acids: CSVGLEKGDTQYF. The genes are TRBV29-1 and TRBJ2-3; 7 nucleotides align to TRBD2. Germline V CDR1 and CDR2: SQVTM, ANQGSEA. With 6 bases clipped from V and 5 bases from J, the junction kept 8 bases outside the gene matches. The CDR3 loop spans 13 amino acids.

As for this clone: This CDR3 fails to terminate in the conserved phenylalanine or tryptophan, so it likely reflects a read error. The V call is TRBV6-5, the J call TRBJ2-7; D is undetermined. The germline V gene encodes CDR1 MNHEY and CDR2 SVGAGI. The length of the CDR3 is 15 residues. V lost 2 bases, J lost 2 bases, and 13 bases lay in between. CDR3 in amino acids: CASSYGRGRTYEQYS. The CDR3 DNA sequence: TGTGCCAGCAGTTACGGGCGAGGTAGGACCTACGAGCAGTACTCC.

To note about this clone: Other DNA sequences within the sample encode an identical CDR3. The chain is built from TRBV7-2 and TRBJ1-1, with a tentative D call TRBD1 (5 bases). The V end lost 5 bases, the J end lost 3 bases, and 10 bases lay between the germline ends. Germline V gives CDR1 SGHTA, CDR2 FQGNSA. This CDR3 comprises 13 residues. CDR3: CASSVDRDTEAFF. CDR3 DNA sequence: TGTGCCAGCAGCGTTGACAGAGACACTGAAGCTTTCTTT.

This rearrangement joins TRBV5-4 to TRBJ2-1; D remains ambiguous. Trimming shortened V by 5 bases and J by 0 bases, and 12 bases separated the two germline ends. Germline V CDR1 and CDR2: SGHNT, YYREEE (reference sequence). CDR3 length equals 15 residues. CDR3 protein: CASSSVLLSYNEQFF. CDR3 DNA sequence: TGTGCCAGCAGTTCTGTCCTTCTCTCCTACAATGAGCAGTTCTTC.

The chain couples TRBV28 to TRBJ2-7, with 11 bases fitting TRBD2. CDR1 and CDR2 (germline): MDHEN, SYDVKM. V dropped 1 base and J dropped 2; count of bases not matched to a gene: 7. The CDR3 totals 17 residues. CDR3 sequence (DNA): TGTGCCAGCAGTTTATCCCTAGCGGGAGGTTTAACCTACGAGCAGTACTTC. Translating gives CASSLSLAGGLTYEQYF. Full variable domain (missing parts from reference TRBV28 and TRBJ2-7): DVKVTQSSRYLVKRTGEKVFLECVQDMDHENMFWYRQDPGLGLRLIYFSYDVKMKEKGDIPEGYSVSREKKERFSLILESASTNQTSMYLCASSLSLAGGLTYEQYFGPGTRLTVT.

Written as DNA, the CDR3 is TGTGCCAGCAACGAAAGACAGCTAAGATATGGCTACACCTTC. Amino acids: CASNERQLRYGYTF. The V and J genes are TRBV28 and TRBJ1-2, with D possibly TRBD1 on 5 matching bases. With 7 bases removed from V and 5 bases from J, the gap between germline ends came to 17 bases. This CDR3 has 14 amino acids. Germline assignment: CDR1 MDHEN and CDR2 SYDVKM.

The rearrangement uses TRBV27 and TRBJ1-4; TRBD1 matches 9 bases. J lost 8 bases, V lost 5 bases, and 12 bases had no gene match. This CDR3 contains 16 residues. CDR1 and CDR2 (germline): MNHEY, SMNVEV (reference sequence). The CDR3 sequence: CASSPPGTGRQEKLFF. CDR3 nucleotide sequence: TGTGCCAGCAGTCCTCCAGGGACAGGGCGGCAAGAAAAACTGTTTTTT.

J is TRBJ2-1 and V is TRBV5-4; maybe TRBD2 (5 bases). The ends were cut back, 1 base at V and 9 bases at J, with 17 bases in the middle. CDR1 is SGHNT and CDR2 is YYREEE in the germline V gene (reference sequence). This CDR3 is 15 amino acids long. For the CDR3, the DNA is TGTGCCAGCAGCTTGATAGCGAGCCCCCAGGCTGAGCAGTTCTTC. Translation: CASSLIASPQAEQFF.

The rearrangement uses TRBV28 and TRBJ2-7; D not certain. The CDR3 sequence is 13 residues long. Trimming took off 6 bases at V and 4 bases at J, with 13 bases between the two ends. CDR1 and CDR2 (germline): MDHEN, SYDVKM. As DNA, the CDR3 is TGTGCCAGCAGCCTAATAGGTAGTTACGAGCAGTACTTC. It specifies CASSLIGSYEQYF.

The V call is TRBV18, the J call TRBJ2-5; D perhaps matches TRBD2 (7 bases). The germline CDR1 and CDR2 sequences are KGHSH and LQKENI. The CDR3 covers 13 residues. Trimming removed 6 bases at V and 5 bases at J, with 13 bases between. CDR3 sequence: CASSGGQTETQYF. The CDR3, as DNA: TGTGCCAGCTCGGGGGGGCAAACGGAGACCCAGTACTTC.

This clone was counted a few times. This chain uses TRBV5-6 with TRBJ1-1; D uncertain. CDR1 SGHDT and CDR2 YYEEEE come from the germline V gene. There are 12 residues in the CDR3. The ends were cut back, 1 base at V and 5 bases at J, with 6 bases in the middle. The CDR3: CASSLRVTEAFF. Here the CDR3 DNA reads TGTGCCAGCAGCTTGAGGGTGACTGAAGCTTTCTTT.